Below, 26 T cell receptor beta chains from the same sample are listed, as sequenced in a study of human T cells and chemical hapten exposure. Time point indicated: patch test 1, 2 weeks after DPC sensitization. Specified treatment: therapeutic diphenylcyclopropenone sensitization with weekly scalp DPC. Each CDR3 protein gets one entry after TCRdb re-called the RACE reads with MiXCR. Altogether approximately 350,000 distinct CDR3 sequences are present, around 7% being singletons, with the ten largest covering around 8.4%. This material consisted of whole blood, taken in connection with sensitization to the hapten diphenylcyclopropenone (DPC). The receptors shown here come from a woman between 18 and 30 years old with alopecia areata. Some clones in this sample may be carry-over from other donors' samples.

The rearrangement uses TRBV9 and TRBJ2-5; D possibly uses TRBD1 or TRBD2 (7 bases each). Trimming took off 2 bases at V and 5 bases at J, with 16 bases between the two ends. Germline V gene lookup returns CDR1 SGDLS and CDR2 YYNGEE. This CDR3 is built from 15 residues. The CDR3, as DNA: TGTGCCAGCAGCGTGGGAGGGGGCAGGGATGAGACCCAGTACTTC. Encoded protein: CASSVGGGRDETQYF.

J is TRBJ2-2 and V is TRBV5-1; 12 bases are a match to TRBD2. Germline V gene sequence: CDR1 SGHRS, CDR2 YFSETQ. V was clipped by 4 bases and J by 0 bases; unmatched bases: 13. The CDR3 has 20 residues. The CDR3: CASSPGVLLAGGPNTGELFF. DNA of the CDR3: TGCGCCAGCAGCCCTGGGGTCTTACTAGCGGGGGGCCCGAACACCGGGGAGCTGTTTTTT.

About this clonotype: One end of the junction varies from germline; a read error may be responsible. The rearrangement uses TRBV4-3 and TRBJ1-1; D not resolved. Germline loops: CDR1 LGHNA, CDR2 YSLEER. The CDR3 is made up of 16 amino acids. CDR3 in amino acids: CTSSQEGLVGGTEAFF. DNA of the CDR3: TGCACCAGCAGCCAAGAAGGTCTCGTTGGCGGAACTGAAGCTTTCTTT.

This clonotype showed up many times. The rearrangement uses TRBV29-1 and TRBJ2-3, with a tentative D call TRBD1 (8 bases). V lost 5 bases to trimming and J lost 6 bases, with 21 bases between them. Germline loops: CDR1 SQVTM, CDR2 ANQGSEA. CDR3 length: 15 residues. The CDR3 nucleotides read TGCAGCGTTCCCCTATCAAACAGGGGGGGTGATACGCAGTATTTT. Translated, it gives CSVPLSNRGGDTQYF.

This clonotype came up many times. CDR3 bases: TGCAGTGCGCGGGGTAGCTACGAGCAGTACTTC. This translates into CSARGSYEQYF. The rearrangement joins TRBV20-1 to TRBJ2-7; D is possibly TRBD2 (6 bases). Between the trimmed V and J ends, which lost 6 bases and 3 bases, there was a span of 9 bases. The CDR3 has 11 amino acids. CDR1 is DFQATT, CDR2 SNEGSKA, per germline (reference sequence).

This clonotype was recorded a few times. The chain links TRBV6-2 or TRBV6-3 to TRBJ1-2; 7 bases align to TRBD1. J lost 2 bases, V lost 8 bases, and 5 bases had no gene match. The CDR3 is made up of 13 amino acids. Germline V CDR1 and CDR2: MNHEY, SVGEGT. The CDR3 here is CASWDRENYGYTF. As DNA, the CDR3 is TGTGCCAGCTGGGACAGAGAGAACTATGGCTACACCTTC.

Ten or more counts support this clonotype. The rearrangement joins TRBV3-1 to TRBJ1-5, with D hard to call. The V end lost 0 bases, the J end lost 5 bases, and 2 bases lay between the germline ends. The CDR3 is 12 residues long. Germline loops: CDR1 LGHDT, CDR2 YNNKEL (reference sequence). The CDR3 loop is CASSQEDQPQHF. The CDR3 DNA reads TGTGCCAGCAGCCAAGAAGATCAGCCCCAGCATTTT.

The chain couples TRBV5-6 to TRBJ1-5, with D unresolved. V was pared by 5 bases and J by 7 bases, with 16 bases between. Per germline, CDR1 SGHDT and CDR2 YYEEEE. The CDR3 spans 14 residues. The CDR3 loop reads CASSRLRDYQPQHF. The CDR3 DNA follows: TGTGCCAGCAGTCGTCTGAGGGATTACCAGCCCCAGCATTTT.

Details on this clonotype: A read error may explain this, as a much larger clone is one base away. The J gene is TRBJ2-5, the V gene TRBV11-3; no clear D. Germline CDR1 is SGHNT and CDR2 is YENEEA. The length of the CDR3 is 14 residues. The CDR3 DNA reads as TGTGCCAGCAGCTTAGGTGGCAGTCAAGAGACCCTGTACTTC. Translation: CASSLGGSQETLYF.

This clonotype has more than one count but fewer than ten. The chain combines TRBV7-2 with TRBJ2-5, with 11 bases fitting TRBD2. With V trimmed by 5 bases and J by 5 bases, 7 bases remained unmatched. Germline CDR1 reads SGHTA; CDR2 reads FQGNSA. This CDR3 contains 15 residues. Here the CDR3 reads CASSIPTSGVETQYF. CDR3 nucleotides: TGTGCCAGCAGCATTCCGACTAGCGGGGTTGAGACCCAGTACTTC. Full variable domain (missing parts from reference TRBV7-2 and TRBJ2-5): GAGVSQSPSNKVTEKGKDVELRCDPISGHTALYWYRQSLGQGLEFLIYFQGNSAPDKSGLPSDRFSAERTGGSVSTLTIQRTQQEDSAVYLCASSIPTSGVETQYFGPGTRLLVL.

Ten or more counts support this clonotype. The chain has TRBV4-1 and TRBJ2-5; weak D call: TRBD1 (6 bases). This CDR3 has 14 amino acids. CDR1 is MGHRA, CDR2 YSYEKL, per germline. The V and J ends lost 3 bases and 3 bases respectively, with 11 bases between them. The CDR3 spells CASSQDRDEETQYF. Written as DNA, the CDR3 is TGCGCCAGCAGCCAGGACAGAGACGAAGAGACCCAGTACTTC.

This clonotype was seen many times. The chain links TRBV29-1 to TRBJ2-2; no firm D call. The CDR3 spans 14 residues. The V and J ends lost 1 base and 0 bases respectively, with 6 bases between them. CDR1 and CDR2 from the germline V gene are SQVTM and ANQGSEA. CDR3 protein: CSVEGTSNTGELFF. In DNA form, the CDR3 reads TGCAGCGTTGAAGGGACCTCGAACACCGGGGAGCTGTTTTTT.

This clonotype was observed a handful of times. The chain recombines TRBV12-3 or TRBV12-4 with TRBJ2-3; D could derive from TRBD1 or TRBD2 (5 bases each). With 11 bases removed from V and 4 bases from J, the gap between germline ends came to 16 bases. This CDR3 comprises 13 residues. The CDR3, as DNA: TGTGCCGTCCGGGACCTAGGAGCAGATACGCAGTATTTT. Translating it yields CAVRDLGADTQYF.

The chain has TRBV4-1 and TRBJ1-1; D is ambiguous. This CDR3 region has 15 residues. V lost 3 bases, J lost 0 bases, and 11 bases lay in between. Germline CDR1 reads MGHRA; CDR2 reads YSYEKL. Here the CDR3 reads CASSHSQNLNTEAFF. Written as DNA, the CDR3 is TGCGCCAGCAGCCATTCACAGAACCTGAACACTGAAGCTTTCTTT.

J is TRBJ2-1 and V is TRBV5-1; 9 nucleotides match TRBD2. Unmatched junction bases numbered 10, after V lost 4 bases and J lost 5 bases. CDR3 size: 16 residues. CDR1 and CDR2 from the germline V gene are SGHRS and YFSETQ. The CDR3 DNA follows: TGCGCCAGCAGCCCGCGAGGCGGGGGGGCCAACAATGAGCAGTTCTTC. Its protein is CASSPRGGGANNEQFF.

This clonotype has ten or more counts. CDR3 in amino acids: CASNRPGLGSTDTQYF. In DNA, the CDR3 is TGTGCCAGCAACCGACCCGGTTTGGGGTCCACAGATACGCAGTATTTT. The J gene is TRBJ2-3, the V gene TRBV2; D gene uncertain. Trimming removed 7 bases at V and 2 bases at J, with 19 bases between. Per the germline V gene, CDR1 is SNHLY and CDR2 is FYNNEI. The CDR3 consists of 16 residues.

This clonotype came up many times. The V gene is TRBV6-6, the J gene TRBJ1-5, with unresolved D. The V end lost 0 bases, the J end lost 3 bases, and 9 bases lay between the germline ends. Germline CDR1 and CDR2: MNHNY and SVGAGI (reference sequence). The CDR3 runs to 15 residues. The CDR3 reads CASSYSAGFNQPQHF. Written as DNA, the CDR3 is TGTGCCAGCAGTTACTCTGCAGGCTTCAATCAGCCCCAGCATTTT.

There are many counts of this clonotype. This chain links TRBV6-2 or TRBV6-3 with TRBJ2-3; 10 bases are shared with TRBD2. Germline V gene sequence: CDR1 MNHEY, CDR2 SVGEGT. The J segment lost 4 bases and the V segment lost 6 bases, leaving 4 bases of the junction unmatched. CDR3 size: 14 residues. The CDR3 DNA follows: TGTGCCAGCAGGACAAGCGGGGGGGCAGATACGCAGTATTTT. Protein sequence: CASRTSGGADTQYF.

V usage is TRBV4-2 and J usage is TRBJ2-1, with TRBD1 matching over 8 bases. Germline V lookup: CDR1 LGHNA, CDR2 YNFKEQ. The CDR3 length is 16 residues. Unmatched junction bases numbered 5, after V lost 0 bases and J lost 4 bases. Written as DNA, the CDR3 is TGTGCCAGCAGCCAAGAAAGGACAGGGACTTACAATGAGCAGTTCTTC. It yields the protein CASSQERTGTYNEQFF.

This clonotype was seen at least ten times. This chain links TRBV5-4 with TRBJ2-7; 9 bases fit TRBD1. Germline CDR1 SGHNT, CDR2 YYREEE (reference sequence). There are 13 residues in the CDR3. V lost 4 bases to trimming and J lost 6 bases; unmatched junction nucleotides: 5. The CDR3 nucleotides read TGTGCCAGCAGCAGGACAGGGGAACGCGAGCAGTACTTC. As protein: CASSRTGEREQYF.

This clonotype was seen a few times. The V gene is TRBV28, the J gene TRBJ1-2; no definite D call. This CDR3 comprises 13 residues. Trimming pared 6 bases from V and 6 bases from J, leaving 14 bases between. Germline loops: CDR1 MDHEN, CDR2 SYDVKM. The DNA of the CDR3 is TGTGCCAGCAGCCTCGGCTATCTCGATGGCTACACCTTC. Protein: CASSLGYLDGYTF.

J is TRBJ1-5 and V is TRBV18; 8 bases are shared with TRBD1. Germline V gene sequence: CDR1 KGHSH, CDR2 LQKENI. Trimming removed 4 bases from V and 1 base from J; junction bases left unmatched: 6. The CDR3 consists of 16 residues. The CDR3, as DNA: TGTGCCAGCTCACGGCAGGGGGCAGCAAGCAATCAGCCCCAGCATTTT. As protein: CASSRQGAASNQPQHF.

This clonotype was picked up many times. J is TRBJ2-6 and V is TRBV29-1; maybe TRBD2 (5 bases). Per the germline V gene, CDR1 is SQVTM and CDR2 is ANQGSEA. The CDR3 has 16 amino acids. Between the trimmed V and J ends, which lost 6 bases and 0 bases, there was a span of 15 bases. The DNA for the CDR3 is TGCAGCGTAGCCCGGGATGTCGACTCTGGGGCCAACGTCCTGACTTTC. This gives the protein CSVARDVDSGANVLTF.

This chain uses TRBV20-1 with TRBJ1-1; D not resolved. Germline V gives CDR1 DFQATT, CDR2 SNEGSKA (reference sequence). CDR3 size: 14 residues. Between the trimmed V and J ends, which lost 0 bases and 4 bases, there was a span of 12 bases. CDR3 sequence (DNA): TGCAGTGCTAGAGATTCCCACTCTTTCACTGAAGCTTTCTTT. It is translated as CSARDSHSFTEAFF.

The chain combines TRBV18 with TRBJ2-4; D is unresolved. There are 14 residues in the CDR3. Per germline, CDR1 KGHSH and CDR2 LQKENI. With 2 bases removed from V and 0 bases from J, the gap between germline ends came to 5 bases. The CDR3 protein is CASSPDIAKNIQYF. The CDR3 nucleotides read TGTGCCAGCTCACCAGACATAGCCAAAAACATTCAGTACTTC.

The sample holds many counts of this clonotype. The rearrangement joins TRBV5-1 to TRBJ2-5, with 8 nucleotides matching TRBD1. Germline values: CDR1 SGHRS, CDR2 YFSETQ. The CDR3 contains 13 residues. Trimming removed 4 bases from V and 5 bases from J; junction bases left unmatched: 4. CDR3 loop: CASSLDRAETQYF. DNA of the CDR3: TGCGCCAGCAGCCTGGACAGGGCTGAGACCCAGTACTTC.